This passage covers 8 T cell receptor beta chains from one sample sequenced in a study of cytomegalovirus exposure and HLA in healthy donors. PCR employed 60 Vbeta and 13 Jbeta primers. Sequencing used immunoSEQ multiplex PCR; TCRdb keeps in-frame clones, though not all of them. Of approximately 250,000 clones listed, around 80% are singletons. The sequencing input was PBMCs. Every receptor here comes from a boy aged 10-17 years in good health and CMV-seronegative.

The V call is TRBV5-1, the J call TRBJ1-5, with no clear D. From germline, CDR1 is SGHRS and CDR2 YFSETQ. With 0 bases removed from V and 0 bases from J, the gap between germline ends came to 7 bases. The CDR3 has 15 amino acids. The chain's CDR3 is CASSLAGISNQPQHF. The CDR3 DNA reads TGCGCCAGCAGCTTGGCGGGTATTAGCAATCAGCCCCAGCATTTT.

The CDR3 here is CASSLWPRQQNTEAFF. CDR3 nucleotides: TGTGCCAGCAGTTTATGGCCGAGACAGCAGAACACTGAAGCTTTCTTT. J is TRBJ1-1 and V is TRBV27; D perhaps matches TRBD1 (5 bases). V dropped 1 base and J dropped 1 base, with 13 bases sitting between them. The CDR3 covers 16 residues. Germline loops: CDR1 MNHEY, CDR2 SMNVEV (reference sequence).

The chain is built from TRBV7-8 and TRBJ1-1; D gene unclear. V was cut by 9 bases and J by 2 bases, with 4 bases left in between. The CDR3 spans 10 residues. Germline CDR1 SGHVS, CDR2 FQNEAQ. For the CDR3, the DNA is TGTGCCAGAGCTAACACTGAAGCTTTCTTT. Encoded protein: CARANTEAFF.

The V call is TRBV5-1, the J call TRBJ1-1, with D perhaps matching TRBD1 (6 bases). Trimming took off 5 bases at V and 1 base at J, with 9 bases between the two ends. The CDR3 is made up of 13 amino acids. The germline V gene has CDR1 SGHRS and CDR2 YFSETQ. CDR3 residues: CASSDRTNTEAFF. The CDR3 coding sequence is TGCGCCAGCAGTGACAGGACGAACACTGAAGCTTTCTTT.

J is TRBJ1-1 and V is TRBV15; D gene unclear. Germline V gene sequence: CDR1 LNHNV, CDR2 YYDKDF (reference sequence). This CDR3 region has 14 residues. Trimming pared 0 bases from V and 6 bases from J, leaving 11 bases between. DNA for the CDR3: TGTGCCACCAGCAGAGATGTGCTGGCACCTGAAGCTTTCTTT. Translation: CATSRDVLAPEAFF.

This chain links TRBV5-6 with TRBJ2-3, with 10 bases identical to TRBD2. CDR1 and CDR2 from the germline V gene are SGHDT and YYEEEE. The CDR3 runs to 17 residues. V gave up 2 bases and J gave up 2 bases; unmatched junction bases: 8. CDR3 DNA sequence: TGTGCCAGCAGCTTCGCCTCTAGCGGGGGCCTCACAGATACGCAGTATTTT. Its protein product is CASSFASSGGLTDTQYF.

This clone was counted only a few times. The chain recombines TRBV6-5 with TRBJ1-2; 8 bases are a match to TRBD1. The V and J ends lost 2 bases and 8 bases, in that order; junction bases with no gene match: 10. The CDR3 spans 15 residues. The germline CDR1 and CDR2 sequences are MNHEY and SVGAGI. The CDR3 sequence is CASSYPQTGGWGYTF. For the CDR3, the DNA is TGTGCCAGCAGTTACCCCCAAACAGGGGGATGGGGCTACACCTTC.

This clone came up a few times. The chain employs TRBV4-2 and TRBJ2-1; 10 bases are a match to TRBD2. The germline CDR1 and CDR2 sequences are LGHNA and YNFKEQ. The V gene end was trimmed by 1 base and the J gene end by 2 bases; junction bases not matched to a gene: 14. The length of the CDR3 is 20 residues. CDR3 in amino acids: CASSQGYLAGEGLTYNEQFF. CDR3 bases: TGTGCCAGCAGCCAAGGATACCTAGCGGGGGAGGGGCTAACCTACAATGAGCAGTTCTTC.